The present T cell receptor beta chain was sequenced within a study of vaccination effects on CD4 cells after COVID-19. V gave up 4 bases and J gave up 4 bases, with 16 bases separating them. This CDR3 region has 16 residues. Germline lookup yields CDR1 KGHSH and CDR2 LQKENI. Antigen-specific CD4+ T cells were first expanded with viral peptide pools by the ViraFEST assay and only then sequenced. CD4+ T cells were isolated after about eleven days of culture. Absence of prior SARS-CoV-2 infection characterized the vaccine recipients, who showed negative nucleocapsid antibodies. This table comes from immunoSEQ multiplex PCR, and its TCRdb copy is limited to in-frame clones, with some not included. The repertoire holds about 24,000 clones, with approximately 83% as singletons. This clone has just a few counts. What it binds is not known.

The V and J genes are TRBV18 and TRBJ1-4; D possibly corresponds to TRBD1 (5 bases). The sample here was CD4+ T cells from PBMCs cultured with HCoV-NL63 spike peptides, taken before COVID-19 vaccination. The clonotype originates from a human donor who received a COVID-19 vaccine. The CDR3 sequence: CASSRNTGANNEKLFF. DNA for the CDR3: TGTGCCAGCTCACGAAACACCGGGGCAAATAATGAAAAACTGTTTTTT. The complete variable domain, with remaining parts taken from reference TRBV18 and TRBJ1-4, reads NAGVMQNPRHLVRRRGQEARLRCSPMKGHSHVYWYRQLPEEGLKFMVYLQKENIIDESGMPKERFSAEFPKEGPSILRIQQVVRGDSAAYFCASSRNTGANNEKLFFGSGTQLSVL.